This T cell receptor (beta chain) was captured in a study of blood T cell repertoires in COVID-19. Study-wide context: From T cells, B-cell-depleted T cells, or PBMCs came the material, which was cDNA or gDNA.

The CDR3 totals 16 residues. The V gene end was trimmed by 0 bases and the J gene end by 9 bases; junction bases not matched to a gene: 8. The germline V gene has CDR1 SEHNR and CDR2 FQNEAQ (reference sequence). In assigning cohorts, the study relied on participant-reported clinical history. Libraries were prepared by immunoSEQ multiplex PCR; TCRdb keeps only in-frame clonotypes and omits some of them. The data contain 180,000 or so clones, 75% to 90% of them singletons. The V and J genes are TRBV7-9 and TRBJ1-6; 7 bases align to TRBD1. Sequenced input: PBMCs or T cells enriched from blood (not recorded which). The source of this sequence is a woman aged 55 to 70 who had recovered from COVID-19. The CDR3 sequence is CASSLAVTGFSSPLHF. The CDR3, as DNA: TGTGCCAGCAGCTTAGCGGTGACAGGGTTTTCTTCACCCCTCCACTTT.